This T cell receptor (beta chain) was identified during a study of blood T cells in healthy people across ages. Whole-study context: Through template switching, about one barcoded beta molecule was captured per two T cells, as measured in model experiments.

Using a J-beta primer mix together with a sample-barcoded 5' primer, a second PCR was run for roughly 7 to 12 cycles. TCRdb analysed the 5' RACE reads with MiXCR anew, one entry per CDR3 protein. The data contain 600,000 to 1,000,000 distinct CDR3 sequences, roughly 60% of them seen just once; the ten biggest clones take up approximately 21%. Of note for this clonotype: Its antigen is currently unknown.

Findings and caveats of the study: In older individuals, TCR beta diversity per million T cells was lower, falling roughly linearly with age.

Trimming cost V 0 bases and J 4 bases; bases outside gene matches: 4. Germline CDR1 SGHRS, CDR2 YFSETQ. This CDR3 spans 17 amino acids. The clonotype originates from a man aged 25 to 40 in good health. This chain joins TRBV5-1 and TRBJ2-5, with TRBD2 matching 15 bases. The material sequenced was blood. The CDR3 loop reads CASSLAGLAGGRETQYF. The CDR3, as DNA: TGCGCCAGCAGCTTGGCAGGACTAGCGGGAGGGCGAGAGACCCAGTACTTC. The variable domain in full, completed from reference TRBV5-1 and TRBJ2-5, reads KAGVTQTPRYLIKTRGQQVTLSCSPISGHRSVSWYQQTPGQGLQFLFEYFSETQRNKGNFPGRFSGRQFSNSRSEMNVSTLELGDSALYLCASSLAGLAGGRETQYFGPGTRLLVL.